This TCR beta chain was captured in a study of T cell changes during pregnancy in multiple sclerosis (dated by TCRdb to between 2018 and 2020). For the wider study: In women with multiple sclerosis, the researchers looked at how the T cell repertoire shifted as pregnancy progressed.

Library creation used the immunoSEQ multiplex PCR assay. TCRdb carries this immuneACCESS record with in-frame sequences only. Its versions omit some clonotypes, under half of them owing to an unresolved V gene in the studies checked, with the rest unexplained. Within this sample are around 50,000 clones, with approximately 92% of them counted one time only. Roughly 8.5% of the sample is in the top ten clones. In regard to this clone: Its recognized antigen is unknown. Base-call qualities are not available, and no considerably larger clone is one nucleotide away.

V and J lose 2 bases and 6 bases, and a span of 16 bases separates them. CDR1 and CDR2, looked up from the germline V gene, are SGDLS and YYNGEE. There are 15 amino acids in the CDR3, from cysteine to phenylalanine inclusive. Only the CDR3 DNA is retained, 45 bases long and in frame from the first base. Sample: CD8+ T cells from peripheral blood mononuclear cells, taken in the second trimester of pregnancy. The TCR sequence derives from a female donor with multiple sclerosis, enrolled in a pregnancy study. The chain joins TRBV9 to TRBJ2-3, and the D gene may be TRBD2, 6 bases matching. CDR3 sequence: CASSVLEGIGDTQYF. The base sequence is TGTGCCAGCAGCGTTTTGGAGGGGATTGGGGATACGCAGTATTTT.